These T cell receptor beta chains were read from a single sample in a study of shared clonotypes between healthy human individuals. The protocol was immunoSEQ multiplex PCR, while the TCRdb copy is restricted to in-frame clones and leaves out a portion. There are more than 2 million clones in the sample; around 95% occur only once, and 0.1% to 0.15% lies in the top ten. The sequenced sample was naive CD4+ T cells sorted from blood. These TCRs come from a man aged 18 to 30 in good health. The CDR3 runs from the conserved cysteine through the conserved F or W. A D gene is named only where the DNA matches it firmly.

v_call | d_call | cdr3_aa
TRBV28 | TRBD1 | CASSTADRAGPYGYTF
TRBV28 | NA | CASSPTALNTEAFF
TRBV10-3 | TRBD2 | CAISESASGTSTDTQYF
TRBV19 | NA | CASSLKGSSPLHF
TRBV6-6 | NA | CASSSPFLVKETQYF
TRBV2 | NA | CASSYFGTEAFF
TRBV25-1 | NA | CASSETRVISSGANVPTF
TRBV18 | NA | CASSKENTEAFF
TRBV7-8 | TRBD1 | CASSPGQGLPYEQYF
TRBV4-2 | TRBD2 | CASSQRRWTSGGAVTDTQYF
TRBV5-1 | NA | CASSEVRVNTEAFF
TRBV9 | NA | CASSVQGGGANVLTF
TRBV11-2 | NA | CASSSVKGLLYGYTF
TRBV28 | NA | CASSLANGYTF
TRBV7-2 | TRBD2 | CATFSRTSGTDTQYF
TRBV4-1 | TRBD1 | CASSLQEEYRGTYGYTF
TRBV28 | NA | CASSFDPGHRNTIYF
TRBV9 | NA | CASSDPSQGGQETQYF
TRBV5-1 | TRBD2 | CASTIGLAGGGPYNEQFF
TRBV5-1 | NA | CASSSQGGQETQYF
TRBV14 | NA | CASRRSPTYEQYF
TRBV27 | TRBD2 | CASSFSSGADTQYF
TRBV5-1 | NA | CASSLDRNGYTF
TRBV29-1 | NA | CSALGGAGEQYF
TRBV18 | NA | CASSPAGAGNTIYF
TRBV6-4 | NA | CASSAGTPAYYEQYF
TRBV28 | TRBD2 | CASSSGGAGYNEQFF
TRBV6-6 | NA | CASRIHNEKLFF
TRBV7-8 | NA | CASSLGVNQPQHF
TRBV7-9 | TRBD1 | CASGQGAGNTIYF
TRBV6-1 | NA | CASSESGSGNTIYF
TRBV14 | NA | CASSALREQFF